This T cell receptor (beta chain) is from a study of CD8 T cells in Susac syndrome. Trimming left V 4 bases short and J 6 bases short, with 15 bases between. The CDR3 has 15 amino acids. CDR1 and CDR2 from the germline V gene are SNHLY and FYNNEI. RNA totalling roughly 0.5 to 1 ug underwent reverse transcription with random hexamers. The TCR beta CDR3 was amplified by immunoSEQ multiplex PCR across 54 Vbeta, 13 Jbeta. TCRdb reprocessed the immunoSEQ multiplex PCR reads via MiXCR and lists one record per CDR3 protein. The sample records over 65,000 distinct CDR3 sequences, about 92% being singletons. All included Susac syndrome patients satisfied recently defined diagnostic criteria for definite or probable disease. TEMRA cells were FACS-enriched and CD8+ and CD4+ T cells negatively isolated.

The specimen sequenced was CD4+ T cells from PBMCs. This TCR derives from a human donor with Susac syndrome. The chain combines TRBV2 with TRBJ2-2, with D tentatively TRBD1 (7 bases). Here the CDR3 DNA reads TGTGCCAGCAGTGTCGGAGGGGGCAAATCCGGGGAGCTGTTTTTT. Residues: CASSVGGGKSGELFF.